Only one count was recorded for the clone carrying this T cell receptor (beta chain). Trimming took 6 bases from V and 8 from J; bases not matched to a gene: 8. The germline V gene encodes CDR1 SGHRS and CDR2 YFSETQ. This CDR3 contains 13 residues. This sample stems from a study of circulating and synovial CD4+ cells in juvenile arthritis. The repertoire was sequenced with immunoSEQ multiplex PCR; TCRdb's copy has only in-frame clones and lacks some. The sample has around 17,000 clones, about 90% seen once. The material sequenced was CD4+ T cells from blood. This TCR derives from a human donor with juvenile idiopathic arthritis. V usage is TRBV5-1 and J usage is TRBJ1-2, with TRBD1 identical over 9 bases. DNA of the CDR3: TGCGCCAGCAAGGAGGGACAGGGTGTAGGCTACACCTTC. Protein product: CASKEGQGVGYTF.